This entry is about one T cell receptor beta chain. What it recognizes is unknown. The entry originates in a study of CD8 T cells in ankylosing spondylitis. The CDR3 length is 15 residues. Germline V gene data show CDR1 as SGHDN and CDR2 as FVKESK. Trimming removed 4 bases from V and 4 bases from J, with 15 bases in between. Overall study results and limits: What seemed typical of ankylosing spondylitis blood was a TCR beta motif built from about 8 highly homologous variants.

One entry per CDR3 protein, called by TCRdb with MiXCR from the 5' RACE reads. The data show 100,000 to 150,000 distinct CDR3 sequences, over 15% seen once. The chain combines TRBV14 with TRBJ2-3; no firm D call. The TCR was taken from a male donor with ankylosing spondylitis. What was sequenced was blood, either unsorted or a sorted T cell fraction (not recorded which). The DNA of the CDR3 is TGTGCCAGCAGCCCCCCAACAATCGTCGCAGATACGCAGTATTTT. As protein: CASSPPTIVADTQYF.